A single sample is the source of the 31 T cell receptor beta chains below, sequenced in a study of patients and donors after allogeneic stem cell transplantation. TCRdb called the RT-PCR reads again in MiXCR, with one record for every CDR3 protein. Among about 87,000 distinct CDR3 sequences, 5% were seen once, and the ten largest hold about 3%. Sequencing was carried out using blood, either unsorted or a sorted T cell fraction (not recorded which). All receptors derive from a human donor who was either an allogeneic HSCT recipient or a stem cell or donor lymphocyte infusion donor (not recorded which). It is not recorded whose cells these are; they may come from a transplant donor.

This chain connects TRBV20-1 to TRBJ1-1, with 9 bases lining up with TRBD1. The CDR3 covers 14 residues. V dropped 5 bases and J dropped 5; count of bases not matched to a gene: 9. In germline, CDR1 is DFQATT, CDR2 SNEGSKA (reference sequence). This CDR3 reads CSAEVRTGATEAFF. The CDR3 DNA is TGCAGTGCTGAGGTTAGGACAGGGGCGACTGAAGCTTTCTTT.

This clonotype was counted ten times or more. V and J are TRBV7-2 and TRBJ1-1; 7 bases are a match to TRBD1. Germline values: CDR1 SGHTA, CDR2 FQGNSA. V shed 5 bases and J 7 bases; nucleotides not matched to a gene: 10. There are 14 residues in the CDR3. The CDR3 DNA sequence: TGTGCCAGCAGCGTAATGACAGGGCCCGGTGAAGCTTTCTTT. Amino acids: CASSVMTGPGEAFF.

This clonotype came up a few times. This chain links TRBV28 with TRBJ2-2; no firm D call. The V gene lost 6 bases and the J gene lost 6 bases, with 8 bases spanning the gap. This CDR3 is 12 amino acids long. Germline V gives CDR1 MDHEN, CDR2 SYDVKM. The CDR3 nucleotides are TGTGCCAGCAGCCCCAGGTCCGGGGAGCTGTTTTTT. This gives the protein CASSPRSGELFF.

This clonotype was observed at least ten times. The chain has TRBV6-1 and TRBJ1-5; D might be TRBD1 (5 bases). Germline V gives CDR1 MNHNS, CDR2 SASEGT. V was shortened by 5 bases and J by 7 bases, with 18 bases between the two germline ends. The CDR3 contains 15 residues. Here the CDR3 reads CASSPGGGTVQPQHF. In DNA, the CDR3 is TGTGCCAGCAGTCCCGGGGGGGGTACGGTGCAGCCCCAGCATTTT.

This clonotype has a count of ten or more. The CDR3: CASSEGLVVETQYF. CDR3 in DNA: TGTGCCAGCAGTGAGGGACTAGTGGTGGAGACCCAGTACTTC. The chain combines TRBV25-1 with TRBJ2-5; TRBD2 aligns across 8 bases. With 3 bases clipped from V and 5 bases from J, the junction kept 5 bases outside the gene matches. CDR1 MGHDK and CDR2 SYGVNS come from the germline V gene. The length of the CDR3 is 14 residues.

This clonotype was counted a few times. V is TRBV5-1 and J is TRBJ2-3, with a weak D call TRBD2 (5 bases). Deletions cut 0 bases from V and 6 bases from J, with 11 bases between. The CDR3 is made up of 14 amino acids. Per the germline V gene, CDR1 is SGHRS and CDR2 is YFSETQ. This chain's CDR3 is CASSLDGVRDTQYF. The CDR3 DNA follows: TGCGCCAGCAGCTTGGACGGGGTTCGGGATACGCAGTATTTT.

This clonotype was seen ten or more times. The chain joins TRBV20-1 to TRBJ2-3; no reliable D call. V shed 3 bases and J shed 8 bases, with 9 bases lying between them. Germline CDR1 is DFQATT and CDR2 is SNEGSKA (reference sequence). This CDR3 comprises 11 residues. CDR3 coding DNA: TGCAGTGCTAGTCTTATGAGTACGCAGTATTTT. Translating it yields CSASLMSTQYF.

This clonotype was recorded at least ten times. This CDR3 is CASSWDTGANVLTF. CDR3 coding DNA: TGCGCCAGCAGTTGGGATACTGGGGCCAACGTCCTGACTTTC. This chain connects TRBV5-1 to TRBJ2-6; no clear D. Germline V gives CDR1 SGHRS, CDR2 YFSETQ. CDR3 length: 14 residues. With 5 bases removed from V and 2 bases from J, the gap between germline ends came to 8 bases. The variable domain in full, with the rest retrieved from reference TRBV5-1 and TRBJ2-6, is KAGVTQTPRYLIKTRGQQVTLSCSPISGHRSVSWYQQTPGQGLQFLFEYFSETQRNKGNFPGRFSGRQFSNSRSEMNVSTLELGDSALYLCASSWDTGANVLTFGAGSRLTVL.

The rearrangement uses TRBV19 and TRBJ2-6; D may be TRBD1 (6 bases). V was clipped by 6 bases and J by 0 bases, with 18 bases between them. The germline V gene has CDR1 LNHDA and CDR2 SQIVND (reference sequence). This CDR3 has 18 amino acids. This CDR3 reads CASSPRGTGYSGANVLTF. DNA for the CDR3: TGTGCCAGTAGCCCTAGGGGGACGGGGTACTCTGGGGCCAACGTCCTGACTTTC.

This clonotype was counted ten times or more. The rearrangement uses TRBV11-2 and TRBJ1-1; TRBD1 agrees at 8 bases. V lost 4 bases and J lost 4; bases outside the gene matches: 5. There are 14 residues in the CDR3. CDR1 and CDR2 (germline): SGHAT, FQNNGV. The CDR3 DNA follows: TGTGCCAGCAGCTCCATAACAGGGGGCACTGAAGCTTTCTTT. Protein: CASSSITGGTEAFF.

This clonotype has ten or more counts. The chain employs TRBV20-1 and TRBJ2-1; TRBD2 aligns across 12 bases. V gave up 3 bases and J gave up 6 bases; unmatched junction bases: 9. Germline CDR1 is DFQATT and CDR2 is SNEGSKA (reference sequence). The CDR3 covers 16 residues. In DNA form, the CDR3 reads TGCAGTGCTAGGGTGACTAGCGGGAGAACCGGCAATGAGCAGTTCTTC. Its translation is CSARVTSGRTGNEQFF.

This clonotype was recorded many times. J is TRBJ2-3 and V is TRBV11-1; 9 bases map to TRBD1. From germline, CDR1 is SGHAT and CDR2 FQDESV (reference sequence). With V trimmed by 0 bases and J by 9 bases, 4 bases remained unmatched. CDR3 length: 14 residues. CDR3 region: CASSLAQGTGTQYF. DNA of the CDR3: TGTGCCAGCAGCTTAGCGCAGGGGACAGGGACGCAGTATTTT.

This clonotype was recorded at least ten times. This chain connects TRBV20-1 to TRBJ2-3; 14 bases are a match to TRBD2. The CDR3 length is 18 residues. The J segment lost 3 bases and the V segment lost 3 bases, leaving 11 bases of the junction unmatched. Germline CDR1 and CDR2: DFQATT and SNEGSKA (reference sequence). The CDR3 here is CSARLVTSGRAVTDTQYF. The CDR3 bases are TGCAGTGCTAGGTTGGTGACTAGCGGGAGGGCCGTGACAGATACGCAGTATTTT.

There are a few counts of this clonotype. The chain has TRBV5-5 and TRBJ1-5; D remains unclear. V lost 0 bases and J lost 0, with 13 bases in between. This CDR3 is built from 17 residues. CDR1 SGHKS and CDR2 YYEKEE come from the germline V gene (reference sequence). CDR3 residues: CASSLVWGDYSNQPQHF. In DNA, the CDR3 is TGTGCCAGCAGCTTGGTTTGGGGAGATTATAGCAATCAGCCCCAGCATTTT.

This clonotype has a count of ten or more. The V call is TRBV18, the J call TRBJ1-1; no reliable D call. The CDR3 length is 13 residues. V lost 1 base and J lost 0, with 3 bases in between. From germline, CDR1 is KGHSH and CDR2 LQKENI. The CDR3 sequence: CASSPQLNTEAFF. In DNA, the CDR3 is TGTGCCAGCTCACCACAGTTGAACACTGAAGCTTTCTTT.

This clonotype showed up just a few times. The genes are TRBV15 and TRBJ2-1; TRBD2 aligns across 8 bases. The length of the CDR3 is 16 residues. V was pared by 3 bases and J by 7 bases, with 11 bases of the junction left unmatched. Germline assignment: CDR1 LNHNV and CDR2 YYDKDF (reference sequence). CDR3 sequence (DNA): TGTGCCACCAGCAGTCCCCGGGGGGGCCTTAGGAATGAGCAGTTCTTC. This gives the protein CATSSPRGGLRNEQFF.

This clonotype was detected many times. The chain is built from TRBV7-2 and TRBJ1-1; D gene uncertain. Germline V gene sequence: CDR1 SGHTA, CDR2 FQGNSA. The CDR3 is made up of 13 amino acids. V lost 5 bases, J lost 5 bases, and 12 bases lay in between. For the CDR3, the DNA is TGTGCCAGCAGCCGTCCATGGCCAACTGAAGCTTTCTTT. Translation: CASSRPWPTEAFF.

At least ten counts were recorded for this clonotype. V and J are TRBV20-1 and TRBJ2-2; 12 bases align to TRBD2. Germline V lookup: CDR1 DFQATT, CDR2 SNEGSKA (reference sequence). The trim removed 5 bases at V and 1 base at J, leaving 5 bases unmatched. The CDR3 is 16 amino acids. CDR3 region: CSAGLAGRVNTGELFF. The CDR3 nucleotides read TGCAGTGCTGGACTAGCGGGACGAGTGAACACCGGGGAGCTGTTTTTT.

This clonotype was recorded at least ten times. The chain couples TRBV12-3 or TRBV12-4 to TRBJ1-1; 8 bases match TRBD1. CDR3 length equals 14 residues. Unmatched junction bases numbered 7, after V lost 3 bases and J lost 7 bases. CDR3 nucleotide sequence: TGTGCCAGCAGTTTCGGACAGGGTGTCGGTGAAGCTTTCTTT. Its translation is CASSFGQGVGEAFF.

This clonotype was picked up many times. This rearrangement joins TRBV5-1 to TRBJ2-1, with D possibly being TRBD1 (6 bases). V was cut by 4 bases and J by 4 bases, with 12 bases left in between. Germline V gene sequence: CDR1 SGHRS, CDR2 YFSETQ. The CDR3 is 14 amino acids. CDR3 nucleotides: TGCGCCAGCAGCACGGGGACAACTTACAATGAGCAGTTCTTC. Residues: CASSTGTTYNEQFF.

The sample holds many counts of this clonotype. The V gene is TRBV7-9, the J gene TRBJ2-5; 11 nucleotides agree with TRBD2. The CDR3 extends over 16 amino acids. CDR1 and CDR2 (germline): SEHNR, FQNEAQ (reference sequence). Losses at the gene ends were 5 bases for V and 10 bases for J; bases not matched to a gene: 15. CDR3 loop: CASSRGLAGSRGGQYF. In DNA form, the CDR3 reads TGTGCCAGCAGCCGCGGACTAGCGGGTTCTAGAGGGGGCCAGTACTTC. Based on the CDR3 plus reference TRBV7-9 and TRBJ2-5, the full variable domain is DTGVSQNPRHKITKRGQNVTFRCDPISEHNRLYWYRQTLGQGPEFLTYFQNEAQLEKSRLLSDRFSAERPKGSFSTLEIQRTEQGDSAMYLCASSRGLAGSRGGQYFGPGTRLLVL.

This clonotype was picked up a small number of times. The chain recombines TRBV9 with TRBJ2-1; D could derive from TRBD1 or TRBD2 (5 bases each). The CDR3 covers 15 residues. The V and J ends lost 4 bases and 9 bases respectively, with 20 bases between them. Looked up from germline, CDR1 is SGDLS and CDR2 is YYNGEE. CDR3 loop: CASSPLGENPGEQFF. The CDR3 DNA reads as TGTGCCAGCAGCCCCTTAGGGGAGAACCCGGGTGAGCAGTTCTTC.

This clonotype was detected a few times. The chain couples TRBV5-1 to TRBJ1-4, with 9 bases that match TRBD1. Germline V lookup: CDR1 SGHRS, CDR2 YFSETQ. The length of the CDR3 is 15 residues. V lost 2 bases to trimming and J lost 5 bases; unmatched junction nucleotides: 4. CDR3 in amino acids: CASSFLTGGNEKLFF. As DNA, the CDR3 is TGCGCCAGCAGCTTCCTGACAGGGGGAAATGAAAAACTGTTTTTT.

The chain uses TRBV12-3 or TRBV12-4 and TRBJ2-7; tentatively, D is TRBD1 (6 bases). The V end lost 6 bases, the J end lost 3 bases, and 15 bases lay between the germline ends. This CDR3 spans 14 amino acids. CDR3 sequence: CASSPTGVGYEQYF. CDR3 DNA: TGTGCCAGCAGCCCGACAGGAGTTGGCTACGAGCAGTACTTC.

The rearrangement uses TRBV18 and TRBJ2-3, with TRBD2 matching 10 bases. The CDR3 is 15 residues long. In germline, CDR1 is KGHSH, CDR2 LQKENI. Trimming took 2 bases from V and 8 from J; bases not matched to a gene: 7. The CDR3 DNA reads TGTGCCAGCTCACCAATGGCTAGCGGGGGTGGTACGCAGTATTTT. Protein: CASSPMASGGGTQYF.

The V call is TRBV9, the J call TRBJ2-3; D is ambiguous. The V end lost 0 bases, the J end lost 4 bases, and 12 bases lay between the germline ends. Germline V lookup: CDR1 SGDLS, CDR2 YYNGEE. The CDR3 consists of 15 residues. The CDR3 region has the DNA TGTGCCAGCAGCGTAGAAGCAAGGTATGCAGATACGCAGTATTTT. This codes for CASSVEARYADTQYF.

This clonotype was seen ten or more times. The chain joins TRBV20-1 to TRBJ1-4; TRBD1 is a possible D gene (6 bases). The length of the CDR3 is 15 residues. Trimming left V 5 bases short and J 6 bases short, with 19 bases between. Germline loops: CDR1 DFQATT, CDR2 SNEGSKA (reference sequence). The CDR3 loop reads CSAPPQGSIDEKLFF. The DNA for the CDR3 is TGCAGTGCTCCCCCACAGGGTTCGATCGATGAAAAACTGTTTTTT.

In this sample, this clonotype turned up many times. The J gene is TRBJ2-7, the V gene TRBV20-1; D is undetermined. The ends were cut back, 0 bases at V and 1 base at J, with 10 bases in the middle. This CDR3 has 14 amino acids. CDR1 and CDR2 from the germline V gene are DFQATT and SNEGSKA (reference sequence). CDR3: CSARDDTSSYEQYF. CDR3 nucleotides: TGCAGTGCTAGAGATGACACGTCTTCCTACGAGCAGTACTTC.

This clonotype appeared many times. The chain is built from TRBV20-1 and TRBJ2-3; 9 bases are a match to TRBD1. CDR1 and CDR2 from the germline V gene are DFQATT and SNEGSKA (reference sequence). This CDR3 has 13 residues. After removal of 6 bases from V and 3 bases from J, the junction contained 4 bases not matched to a gene. The CDR3 region is CSAGTGPTDTQYF. CDR3 nucleotide sequence: TGCAGTGCCGGGACAGGGCCTACAGATACGCAGTATTTT.

The sample holds many counts of this clonotype. The V and J genes are TRBV2 and TRBJ1-1; the match to TRBD1 covers 7 bases. The CDR3 runs 12 residues. V dropped 5 bases and J dropped 6; count of bases not matched to a gene: 3. The germline CDR1 and CDR2 sequences are SNHLY and FYNNEI. The DNA for the CDR3 is TGTGCCAGCAGTAACAGGGGACCTGAAGCTTTCTTT. The encoded protein is CASSNRGPEAFF.

J is TRBJ2-2 and V is TRBV27; D remains unclear. The germline CDR1 and CDR2 sequences are MNHEY and SMNVEV (reference sequence). V was pared by 6 bases and J by 1 base, with 9 bases between. The CDR3 covers 14 residues. The DNA for the CDR3 is TGTGCCAGCAGGCCATGGCAGAACACCGGGGAGCTGTTTTTT. This encodes CASRPWQNTGELFF.